Here is one T cell receptor beta chain with its context. The record originates from a study of T cell responses to AZD1222 COVID-19 vaccine. Second-dose timings of about 4 or about 12 weeks were pooled. Libraries were prepared by immunoSEQ multiplex PCR; TCRdb keeps only in-frame clonotypes and omits some of them. In the table there are fewer than 90,000 clones, about 89% of which are singletons. Germline trimming cut 4 bases from V and 2 bases from J; bases unmatched to any gene: 1. CDR1 is SGHAT, CDR2 FQNNGV, per germline. The CDR3 has 13 amino acids. The receptor was isolated from an adult who received the AZD1222 COVID-19 vaccine. V is TRBV11-2 and J is TRBJ1-2; 7 nucleotides agree with TRBD1. The input for sequencing was peripheral blood, taken 28 days after the second AZD1222 dose. The CDR3: CASSWDRNYGYTF. The CDR3 DNA follows: TGTGCCAGCAGCTGGGACAGAAACTATGGCTACACCTTC.